This T cell receptor beta chain came from a study of blood T cell repertoires in COVID-19. Overall study: Sites across the United States, Italy and Spain contributed samples from acute and convalescent COVID-19. PBMCs, B-cell-depleted T cells, or T cells provided the cDNA or gDNA that made up the material.

Germline loops: CDR1 LGHNA, CDR2 YNFKEQ. The V gene lost 0 bases and the J gene lost 3 bases, with 10 bases spanning the gap. There are 15 residues in the CDR3. As originally analysed: Researchers report that nucleated cell counts were estimated from reference gene primer amplification. Libraries were prepared by immunoSEQ multiplex PCR; TCRdb keeps only in-frame clonotypes and omits some of them. That table supplies the V and J calls and clone size; D and trimming were determined from the DNA. The sample carries 150,000 to 200,000 clones, more than 85% recorded once. The clonotype originates from a young man with acute or convalescent COVID-19. The rearrangement uses TRBV4-2 and TRBJ2-3; a weak D match, TRBD1 (5 bases). Sample: peripheral blood. CDR3 sequence (DNA): TGTGCCAGCAGCCAAGAAAGGGCAGGGACAGATACGCAGTATTTT. Residues: CASSQERAGTDTQYF.